In this sample, the clone carrying this TCR beta chain turned up many times. The entry originates in a study of blood T cell repertoires in COVID-19. Study summary: PBMCs, B-cell-depleted T cells, or T cells were the source of the cDNA or gDNA that made up the material.

Germline CDR1 and CDR2: MNHEY and SVGAGI. V lost 5 bases and J 0 bases, leaving 11 bases between the germline ends. The length of the CDR3 is 15 residues. Original handling: Estimation of nucleated cell counts was performed using reference gene primer amplification. Assay: immunoSEQ multiplex PCR; the TCRdb copy retains only in-frame clones and omits some. D and trimming were read from the DNA, whereas the V and J calls and clone size are those reported in that table. The sample includes 83,000 or so clones, 82% of them seen just once. Sequenced sample: peripheral blood. The sequence derives from a human donor in a cohort sampled during active COVID-19. This chain uses TRBV6-5 with TRBJ1-5; D perhaps matches TRBD1 (6 bases). The CDR3 region is CASSQGSVSNQPQHF. DNA of the CDR3: TGTGCCAGCAGTCAGGGGAGTGTTAGCAATCAGCCCCAGCATTTT.